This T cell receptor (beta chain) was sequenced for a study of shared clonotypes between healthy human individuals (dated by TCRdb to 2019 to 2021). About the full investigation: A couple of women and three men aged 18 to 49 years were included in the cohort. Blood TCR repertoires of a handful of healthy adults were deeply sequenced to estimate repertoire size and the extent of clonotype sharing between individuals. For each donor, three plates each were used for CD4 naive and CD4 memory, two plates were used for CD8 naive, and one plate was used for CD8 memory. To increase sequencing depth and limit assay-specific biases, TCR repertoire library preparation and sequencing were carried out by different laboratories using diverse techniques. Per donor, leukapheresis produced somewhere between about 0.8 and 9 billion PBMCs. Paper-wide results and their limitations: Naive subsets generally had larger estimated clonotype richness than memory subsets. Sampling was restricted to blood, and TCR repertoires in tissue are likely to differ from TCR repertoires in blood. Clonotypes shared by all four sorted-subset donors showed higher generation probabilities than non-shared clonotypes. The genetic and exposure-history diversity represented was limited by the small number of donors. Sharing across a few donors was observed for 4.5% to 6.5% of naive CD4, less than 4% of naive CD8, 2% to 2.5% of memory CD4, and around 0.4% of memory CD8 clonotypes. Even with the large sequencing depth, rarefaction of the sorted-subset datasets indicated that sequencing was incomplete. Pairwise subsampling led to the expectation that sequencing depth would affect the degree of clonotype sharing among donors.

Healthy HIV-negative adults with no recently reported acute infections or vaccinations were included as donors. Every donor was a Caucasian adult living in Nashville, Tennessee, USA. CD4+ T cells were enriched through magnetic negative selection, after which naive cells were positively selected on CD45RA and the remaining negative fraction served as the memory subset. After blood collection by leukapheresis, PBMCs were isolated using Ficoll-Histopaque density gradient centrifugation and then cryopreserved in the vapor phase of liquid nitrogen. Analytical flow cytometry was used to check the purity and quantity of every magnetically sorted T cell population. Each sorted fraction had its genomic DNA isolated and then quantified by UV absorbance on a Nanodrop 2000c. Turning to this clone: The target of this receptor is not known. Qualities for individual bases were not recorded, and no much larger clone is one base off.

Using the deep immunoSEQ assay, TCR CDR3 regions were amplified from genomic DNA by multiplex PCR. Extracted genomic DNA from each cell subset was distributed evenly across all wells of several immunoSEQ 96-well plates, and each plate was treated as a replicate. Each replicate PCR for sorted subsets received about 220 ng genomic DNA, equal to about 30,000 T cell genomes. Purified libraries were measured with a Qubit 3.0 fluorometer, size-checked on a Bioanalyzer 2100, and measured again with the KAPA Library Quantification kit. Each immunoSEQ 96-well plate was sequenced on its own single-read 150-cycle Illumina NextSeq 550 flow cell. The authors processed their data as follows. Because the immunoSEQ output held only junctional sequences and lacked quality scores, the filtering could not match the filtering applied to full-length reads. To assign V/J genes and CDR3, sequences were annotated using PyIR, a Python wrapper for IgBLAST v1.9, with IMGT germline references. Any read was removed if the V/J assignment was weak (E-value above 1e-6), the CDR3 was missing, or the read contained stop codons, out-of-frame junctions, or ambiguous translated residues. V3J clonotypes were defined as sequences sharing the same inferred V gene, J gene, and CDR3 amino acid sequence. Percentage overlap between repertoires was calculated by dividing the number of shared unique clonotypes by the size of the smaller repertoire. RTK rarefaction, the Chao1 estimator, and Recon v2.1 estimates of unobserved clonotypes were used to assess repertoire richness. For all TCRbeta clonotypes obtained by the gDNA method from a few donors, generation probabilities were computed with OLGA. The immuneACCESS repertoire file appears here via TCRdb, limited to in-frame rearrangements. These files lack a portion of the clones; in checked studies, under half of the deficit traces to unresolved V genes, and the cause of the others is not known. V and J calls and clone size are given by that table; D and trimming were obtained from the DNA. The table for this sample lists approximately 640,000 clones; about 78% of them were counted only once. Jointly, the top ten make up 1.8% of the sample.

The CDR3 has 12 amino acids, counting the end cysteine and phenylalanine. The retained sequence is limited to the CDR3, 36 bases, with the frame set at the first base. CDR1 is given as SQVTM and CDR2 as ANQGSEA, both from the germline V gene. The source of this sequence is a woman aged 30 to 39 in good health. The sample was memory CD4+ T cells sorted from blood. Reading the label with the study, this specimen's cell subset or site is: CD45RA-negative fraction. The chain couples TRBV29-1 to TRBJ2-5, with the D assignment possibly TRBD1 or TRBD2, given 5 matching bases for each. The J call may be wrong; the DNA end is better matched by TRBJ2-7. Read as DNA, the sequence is TGCAGCGTTGGGGGACGGGACTACGAGCAGTACTTC. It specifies CSVGGRDYEQYF.